The T cell receptor (beta chain) described here comes from a study of cytomegalovirus exposure and HLA in healthy donors. PCR involved 60 Vbeta and 13 Jbeta primers. The table came from immunoSEQ multiplex PCR; TCRdb's copy has only in-frame clones and leaves some out. The sample carries about 81,000 clones, around four fifths recorded once. With regard to this clone: Its specificity is unknown.

Study-level findings and limits: Researchers counted around 150 TCR beta chains as cytomegalovirus-associated. What a later analysis reportedly showed was that an Asian-associated ancestry cluster had fewer N-insertions than the roughly 700-donor mean. Earlier analysis found most TCR beta V segments productive about 87% or about 30% of the time.

Per the germline V gene, CDR1 is SNHLY and CDR2 is FYNNEI. This CDR3 is built from 12 residues. Trimming took 3 bases from V and 5 from J, leaving 7 bases between them. Donors likely had unrecorded immune exposures despite being nominally healthy when sampled. This TCR was recovered from a man in his fifties or sixties in good health and CMV-seropositive. This sequence joins TRBV2 and TRBJ2-5; D is ambiguous. The sample consisted of PBMCs. This CDR3 reads CASSDVGETQYF. The CDR3 DNA reads as TGTGCCAGCAGTGATGTCGGGGAGACCCAGTACTTC.